Below, 19 T cell receptor beta chains from the same sample are listed, as sequenced in a study of OX40 agonist ivuxolimab in advanced cancers. The library was built by means of the immunoSEQ multiplex PCR assay. TCRdb took this table from immuneACCESS and kept in-frame rearrangements with V and J called. Such tables lack part of the clones; where checked against another copy, unresolved V genes explain under half of the gap, and the rest is unexplained. Within this sample are 40,000 to 50,000 clones, with roughly 89% of them counted one time only. The ten largest clonotypes hold roughly 40% of the sample. Here the sequenced sample was CD4+ or CD8+ T cells sorted from blood, taken in a trial of the OX40 agonist ivuxolimab. The receptors here all came from an adult with an advanced solid tumor such as melanoma, head and neck, liver or kidney cancer.

V and J are TRBV11-2 and TRBJ2-2; D is perhaps TRBD1 (5 bases). This CDR3 contains 16 residues. Trimming cost V 6 bases and J 2 bases, with 16 bases left between them. Germline V gene data show CDR1 as SGHAT and CDR2 as FQNNGV. CDR3 loop: CASRSLRGANTGELFF. The CDR3 DNA follows: TGTGCCAGCAGATCATTAAGGGGTGCTAACACCGGGGAGCTGTTTTTT.

This clone was seen more than once but under ten times. The rearrangement links TRBV11-2 to TRBJ2-2; tentatively, D is TRBD1 or TRBD2 (5 bases each). V lost 6 bases and J 6 bases, leaving 14 bases between the germline ends. Germline CDR1 SGHAT, CDR2 FQNNGV. The CDR3 has 14 residues. The CDR3 sequence: CASRTPRGSGELFF. CDR3 sequence (DNA): TGTGCCAGCAGGACACCGAGGGGTTCCGGGGAGCTGTTTTTT.

As concerns this clone: The identical CDR3 is also encoded by other nucleotide sequences in the sample. The chain has TRBV19 and TRBJ2-5; the D is unclear. This CDR3 spans 14 amino acids. Looked up from germline, CDR1 is LNHDA and CDR2 is SQIVND (reference sequence). The ends were cut back, 3 bases at V and 5 bases at J, with 13 bases in the middle. The CDR3 region is CASSIGLQQETQYF. In nucleotides, the CDR3 is TGTGCCAGTAGTATCGGGCTACAGCAGGAGACCCAGTACTTC.

This chain joins TRBV7-2 and TRBJ2-3; D is perhaps TRBD2 (5 bases). Trimming stripped 4 bases from V and 3 bases from J, with 11 bases between. The V gene's germline CDR1 is SGHTA and CDR2 FQGNSA. The CDR3 is made up of 14 amino acids. CDR3 protein: CASSSPERTDTQYF. CDR3 nucleotide sequence: TGTGCCAGCAGCTCCCCGGAGCGGACAGATACGCAGTATTTT.

The rearrangement joins TRBV30 to TRBJ1-4; D is ambiguous. Germline CDR1 reads GTSNPN; CDR2 reads SVGIG (reference sequence). CDR3 length: 14 residues. Trimming cost V 3 bases and J 12 bases, with 20 bases left between them. CDR3 loop: CAWSLTRYNDQLFF. CDR3 DNA sequence: TGTGCCTGGAGCCTGACAAGATATAATGATCAACTGTTTTTT.

The J gene is TRBJ2-1, the V gene TRBV6-4; 10 bases line up with TRBD2. Trimming at V came to 10 bases and at J to 2 bases, leaving 5 bases not matched to a gene. The CDR3 has 14 residues. CDR1 and CDR2 (germline): MRHNA, SNTAGT. CDR3 residues: CATLSGRAYNEQFF. CDR3 sequence (DNA): TGTGCCACCCTAAGCGGGAGGGCCTACAATGAGCAGTTCTTC.

This chain uses TRBV19 with TRBJ1-5; 10 bases align to TRBD1. The CDR3 has 16 residues. Germline V gives CDR1 LNHDA, CDR2 SQIVND (reference sequence). V dropped 6 bases and J dropped 0; count of bases not matched to a gene: 5. DNA of the CDR3: TGTGCCAGTAGGAACGGACAGGGGGATAGCAATCAGCCCCAGCATTTT. It encodes CASRNGQGDSNQPQHF.

The chain couples TRBV6-4 to TRBJ1-1, with 7 nucleotides matching TRBD1. Losses at the gene ends were 6 bases for V and 5 bases for J; bases not matched to a gene: 12. The CDR3 is 15 residues long. CDR1 and CDR2 (germline): MRHNA, SNTAGT. The CDR3 DNA follows: TGTGCCAGCAGCAGATATCCGACAGGGAGGACTGAAGCTTTCTTT. Translated: CASSRYPTGRTEAFF.

The chain employs TRBV2 and TRBJ2-2, with TRBD2 matching over 9 bases. The CDR3 loop spans 15 amino acids. J was trimmed by 1 base and V by 7 bases; bases with no gene match: 4. CDR1 and CDR2 (germline): SNHLY, FYNNEI. The CDR3 loop is CASTGLAKNTGELFF. For the CDR3, the DNA is TGTGCCAGCACCGGACTAGCGAAGAACACCGGGGAGCTGTTTTTT.

The chain carries TRBV7-3 and TRBJ1-1; D not certain. Germline lookup yields CDR1 SGHTA and CDR2 FQGTGA. The V gene lost 4 bases and the J gene lost 7 bases, with 13 bases spanning the gap. The CDR3 loop spans 13 amino acids. The CDR3 loop reads CASSSQPRNEAFF. CDR3 bases: TGTGCCAGCAGCTCACAACCACGGAATGAAGCTTTCTTT. Full variable domain (outside the CDR3, taken from reference TRBV7-3 and TRBJ1-1): GAGVSQTPSNKVTEKGKYVELRCDPISGHTALYWYRQSLGQGPEFLIYFQGTGAADDSGLPNDRFFAVRPEGSVSTLKIQRTERGDSAVYLCASSSQPRNEAFFGQGTRLTVV.

The chain has TRBV6-5 and TRBJ2-5; D remains ambiguous. Germline loops: CDR1 MNHEY, CDR2 SVGAGI. V was trimmed by 5 bases and J by 5 bases, leaving 12 bases between them. The CDR3 contains 13 residues. The CDR3 protein is CASSPFLDETQYF. In nucleotides, the CDR3 is TGTGCCAGCAGTCCCTTCCTGGACGAGACCCAGTACTTC.

This clone was recorded once. In DNA form, the CDR3 reads TGTGCCAGCAGCGCCGGGACGGATTACTATGGCTACACCTTC. Translating gives CASSAGTDYYGYTF. This chain links TRBV5-4 with TRBJ1-2, with D possibly TRBD1 on 5 matching bases. From germline, CDR1 is SGHNT and CDR2 YYREEE (reference sequence). Trimming took 4 bases from V and 3 from J, leaving 13 bases between them. The CDR3 contains 14 residues.

J is TRBJ1-1 and V is TRBV6-5; D gene ambiguous. CDR1 is MNHEY and CDR2 is SVGAGI in the germline V gene. This CDR3 is built from 11 residues. Deletions cut 9 bases from V and 10 bases from J, with 15 bases between. In DNA, the CDR3 is TGTGCCAGTGGGGTGGAGGGCTCAGCTTTCTTT. It translates to CASGVEGSAFF.

This clone has only one observation. The chain links TRBV5-1 to TRBJ2-5; D might be TRBD1 (6 bases). From germline, CDR1 is SGHRS and CDR2 YFSETQ. The CDR3 covers 15 residues. V was clipped by 0 bases and J by 2 bases, with 11 bases between them. CDR3 nucleotides: TGCGCCAGCAGCTTGGGACTTCAGGGGCAAGAGACCCAGTACTTC. Translated, it gives CASSLGLQGQETQYF. Full variable domain (outside the CDR3, taken from reference TRBV5-1 and TRBJ2-5): KAGVTQTPRYLIKTRGQQVTLSCSPISGHRSVSWYQQTPGQGLQFLFEYFSETQRNKGNFPGRFSGRQFSNSRSEMNVSTLELGDSALYLCASSLGLQGQETQYFGPGTRLLVL.

CDR3 amino acids: CASSFGHQETQYF. CDR3 sequence (DNA): TGTGCCAGCAGTTTCGGACATCAAGAGACCCAGTACTTC. The chain employs TRBV7-3 and TRBJ2-5; tentatively, D is TRBD1 (5 bases). Trimming removed 6 bases at V and 2 bases at J, with 10 bases between. The germline V gene encodes CDR1 SGHTA and CDR2 FQGTGA. The length of the CDR3 is 13 residues.

The genes are TRBV25-1 and TRBJ2-1, with D possibly called TRBD1 or TRBD2 (6 bases each). Trimming removed 8 bases at V and 3 bases at J, with 11 bases between. Germline loops: CDR1 MGHDK, CDR2 SYGVNS. This CDR3 contains 13 residues. CDR3 sequence reads: CASAKGGYNEQFF. In DNA form, the CDR3 reads TGTGCCAGCGCAAAGGGGGGCTACAATGAGCAGTTCTTC. The full variable domain, in which reference TRBV25-1 and TRBJ2-1 provide the parts outside the CDR3, is EADIYQTPRYLVIGTGKKITLECSQTMGHDKMYWYQQDPGMELHLIHYSYGVNSTEKGDLSSESTVSRIRTEHFPLTLESARPSHTSQYLCASAKGGYNEQFFGPGTRLTVL.

The V and J genes are TRBV28 and TRBJ1-5, with D perhaps TRBD1 (5 bases). This CDR3 has 13 amino acids. V was cut by 5 bases and J by 6 bases, with 11 bases left in between. CDR1 and CDR2 from the germline V gene are MDHEN and SYDVKM. The CDR3, as DNA: TGTGCCAGCAGTGGGACTAGGGGTCAGCCCCAGCATTTT. This sequence encodes CASSGTRGQPQHF.

Here the CDR3 DNA reads TGTGCCAGCAGCTTAGAGTCAGGGCTCGAGCAGTACTTC. Its translation is CASSLESGLEQYF. The chain has TRBV7-9 and TRBJ2-7; weak D call: TRBD1 (5 bases). The length of the CDR3 is 13 residues. The germline V gene encodes CDR1 SEHNR and CDR2 FQNEAQ (reference sequence). The V gene lost 1 base and the J gene lost 6 bases, with 10 bases spanning the gap.

V and J are TRBV2 and TRBJ1-2; 7 bases match TRBD1. This CDR3 contains 14 residues. CDR1 and CDR2 from the germline V gene are SNHLY and FYNNEI. The trim removed 6 bases at V and 1 base at J, leaving 5 bases unmatched. For the CDR3, the DNA is TGTGCCAGCAGGGAACAGGGGCTTAACTATGGCTACACCTTC. This sequence encodes CASREQGLNYGYTF.